The 14 T cell receptor beta chains presented below share a single source sample, sequenced in a study of T cell responses to AZD1222 COVID-19 vaccine. Clones were sequenced by immunoSEQ multiplex PCR, and TCRdb holds only the in-frame ones, with some missing. The sample yields 120,000 or so clones, around 89% seen once. The sequencing here drew on peripheral blood, taken on day 0 of MenACWY control vaccination. The receptors were sampled from an adult in good health.

With regard to this clone: At one of its ends the junction is not consistent with the germline gene, which may arise from a read error. The CDR3 DNA sequence: TGTGCCAGCAGCTCTTCGCGGACTAGCGGGAGACCTATCTTC. Translating it yields CASSSSRTSGRPIF. J is TRBJ2-1 and V is TRBV7-9; 13 positions match TRBD2. The CDR3 sequence is 14 residues long. The germline V gene encodes CDR1 SEHNR and CDR2 FQNEAQ (reference sequence).

This chain joins TRBV5-1 and TRBJ2-2; 7 nucleotides match TRBD2. Germline CDR1 SGHRS, CDR2 YFSETQ. V shed 0 bases, J shed 4 bases, and the junction held 3 bases outside the gene matches. CDR3 length: 15 amino acids. The CDR3 loop is CASSLAASGTGELFF. Written as DNA, the CDR3 is TGCGCCAGCAGCTTGGCTGCTAGCGGCACCGGGGAGCTGTTTTTT.

This chain links TRBV5-4 with TRBJ1-5; D is possibly TRBD1 (6 bases). V was clipped by 4 bases and J by 15 bases, with 20 bases between them. CDR1 and CDR2 from the germline V gene are SGHNT and YYREEE (reference sequence). The CDR3 covers 13 residues. DNA for the CDR3: TGTGCCAGCAGCCCCCGGCCGGGGGGCGCTCCGCATTTT. This translates into CASSPRPGGAPHF.

The chain joins TRBV28 to TRBJ1-1; 8 bases fit TRBD1. The V and J ends lost 5 bases and 1 base, in that order; junction bases with no gene match: 3. This CDR3 spans 14 amino acids. CDR1 and CDR2 from the germline V gene are MDHEN and SYDVKM. The CDR3 DNA reads as TGTGCCAGCAGTATCGGACAGGGGAACACTGAAGCTTTCTTT. Its translation: CASSIGQGNTEAFF.

The table lists this clone with a count of one. The chain couples TRBV9 to TRBJ1-4, with D possibly matching TRBD1 (5 bases). V was shortened by 0 bases and J by 7 bases, with 13 bases between the two germline ends. The CDR3 sequence is 15 residues long. Germline V CDR1 and CDR2: SGDLS, YYNGEE. CDR3 DNA: TGTGCCAGCAGCGTAGAGGGGTGGGGAGTTGAAAAACTGTTTTTT. Translating gives CASSVEGWGVEKLFF.

The rearrangement links TRBV6-5 to TRBJ2-4; 8 bases fit TRBD1. Per germline, CDR1 MNHEY and CDR2 SVGAGI. The trim removed 10 bases at V and 4 bases at J, leaving 3 bases unmatched. CDR3 length equals 12 residues. The CDR3: CATRTGKNIQYF. DNA of the CDR3: TGTGCCACTAGGACAGGGAAAAACATTCAGTACTTC.

The chain has TRBV19 and TRBJ2-1, with 13 bases aligning to TRBD2. Trimming took 3 bases from V and 0 from J; bases not matched to a gene: 5. Germline V lookup: CDR1 LNHDA, CDR2 SQIVND (reference sequence). This CDR3 comprises 18 residues. The CDR3 region is CASSIGLAGAGSYNEQFF. The CDR3 nucleotides are TGTGCCAGTAGTATTGGACTAGCGGGAGCCGGCTCCTACAATGAGCAGTTCTTC.

A few counts support this clone. The chain combines TRBV9 with TRBJ2-2; 16 bases fit TRBD2. The CDR3 is 22 amino acids. Germline trimming cut 5 bases from V and 7 bases from J; bases unmatched to any gene: 23. Looked up from germline, CDR1 is SGDLS and CDR2 is YYNGEE. This CDR3 reads CASRRSLSGTSGRAVGDGELFF. CDR3 DNA sequence: TGTGCCAGCAGACGATCCTTATCCGGGACTAGCGGGAGGGCCGTGGGTGACGGGGAGCTGTTTTTT.

V usage is TRBV21-1 and J usage is TRBJ2-3; the table gives TRBD2 as D, unverified against the DNA. TRBV21-1 is listed as a pseudogene. The CDR3 runs 17 residues. The CDR3 here is CASSKSRRELLTDTQYF. DNA of the CDR3: TGTGCCAGCAGCAAGAGTCGGCGGGAGTTACTCACAGATACGCAGTATTTT.

This chain joins TRBV5-1 and TRBJ1-1; D remains ambiguous. The CDR3 loop spans 16 amino acids. Germline-derived CDR1 and CDR2 are SGHRS and YFSETQ. Trimming cost V 0 bases and J 3 bases, with 15 bases left between them. CDR3: CASSLVGPPLDTEAFF. DNA of the CDR3: TGCGCCAGCAGCTTGGTGGGCCCCCCTCTAGACACTGAAGCTTTCTTT. The whole variable domain, filled in from reference TRBV5-1 and TRBJ1-1, reads KAGVTQTPRYLIKTRGQQVTLSCSPISGHRSVSWYQQTPGQGLQFLFEYFSETQRNKGNFPGRFSGRQFSNSRSEMNVSTLELGDSALYLCASSLVGPPLDTEAFFGQGTRLTVV.

The V and J genes are TRBV19 and TRBJ1-5, with D uncertain. The V end lost 6 bases, the J end lost 4 bases, and 13 bases lay between the germline ends. Germline assignment: CDR1 LNHDA and CDR2 SQIVND (reference sequence). The CDR3 loop spans 14 amino acids. The CDR3: CASRNSSLNQPQHF. The CDR3 coding sequence is TGTGCCAGTAGAAACAGTAGCCTAAATCAGCCCCAGCATTTT.

The genes are TRBV5-1 and TRBJ1-2; no definite D call. Germline-derived CDR1 and CDR2 are SGHRS and YFSETQ. This CDR3 is built from 14 residues. The V end was cut by 7 bases, the J end by 0 bases, with 13 bases between. CDR3 sequence (DNA): TGCGCCAGCGCCCCGGAGCAGGCTAACTATGGCTACACCTTC. It specifies CASAPEQANYGYTF.

The rearrangement uses TRBV7-8 and TRBJ2-3; D is possibly TRBD1 (6 bases). This CDR3 has 14 amino acids. Germline CDR1 and CDR2: SGHVS and FQNEAQ. The V end lost 3 bases, the J end lost 2 bases, and 9 bases lay between the germline ends. For the CDR3, the DNA is TGTGCCAGCAGCTTTCAGGGGTACACAGATACGCAGTATTTT. Translated: CASSFQGYTDTQYF.

The rearrangement links TRBV25-1 to TRBJ2-1; D is possibly TRBD1 or TRBD2 (5 bases each). CDR3 length: 12 amino acids. Per the germline V gene, CDR1 is MGHDK and CDR2 is SYGVNS. The V and J ends lost 3 bases and 8 bases respectively, with 8 bases between them. The CDR3 nucleotides are TGTGCCAGCAGTGATGGGGGTGATGAGCAGTTCTTC. As protein: CASSDGGDEQFF.